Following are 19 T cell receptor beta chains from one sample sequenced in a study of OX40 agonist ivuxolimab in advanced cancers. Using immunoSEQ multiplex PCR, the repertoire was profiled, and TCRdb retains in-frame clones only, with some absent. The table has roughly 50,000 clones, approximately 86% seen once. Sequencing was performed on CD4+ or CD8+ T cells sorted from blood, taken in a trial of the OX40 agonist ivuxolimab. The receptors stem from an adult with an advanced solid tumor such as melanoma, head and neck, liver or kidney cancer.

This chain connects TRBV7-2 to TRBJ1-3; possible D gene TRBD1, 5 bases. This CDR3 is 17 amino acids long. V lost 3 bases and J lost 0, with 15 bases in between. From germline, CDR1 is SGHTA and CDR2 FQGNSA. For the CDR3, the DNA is TGTGCCAGCAGCTTCTACTCACAGGATCTCTCTGGAAACACCATATATTTT. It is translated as CASSFYSQDLSGNTIYF.

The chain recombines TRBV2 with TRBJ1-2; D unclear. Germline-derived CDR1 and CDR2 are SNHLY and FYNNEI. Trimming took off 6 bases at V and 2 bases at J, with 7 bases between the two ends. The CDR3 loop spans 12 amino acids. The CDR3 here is CASSSENYGYTF. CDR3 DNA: TGTGCCAGCAGCTCGGAGAACTATGGCTACACCTTC.

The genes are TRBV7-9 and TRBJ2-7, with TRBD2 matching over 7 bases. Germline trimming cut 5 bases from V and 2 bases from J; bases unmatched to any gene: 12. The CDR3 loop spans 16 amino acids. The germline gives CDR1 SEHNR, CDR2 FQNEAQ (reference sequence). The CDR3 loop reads CASSDIRASGAYEQYF. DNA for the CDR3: TGTGCCAGCAGCGACATTCGGGCTAGCGGTGCCTACGAGCAGTACTTC.

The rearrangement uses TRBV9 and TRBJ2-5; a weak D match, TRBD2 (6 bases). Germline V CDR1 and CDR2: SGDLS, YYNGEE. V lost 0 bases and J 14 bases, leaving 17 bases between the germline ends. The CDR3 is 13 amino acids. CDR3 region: CASSVETRAGLYF. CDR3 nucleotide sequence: TGTGCCAGCAGCGTAGAAACCCGAGCGGGCCTATACTTC.

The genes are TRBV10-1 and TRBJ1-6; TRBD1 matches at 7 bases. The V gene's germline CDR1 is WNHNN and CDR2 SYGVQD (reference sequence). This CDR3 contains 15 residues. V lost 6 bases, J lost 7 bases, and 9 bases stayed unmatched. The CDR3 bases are TGCGCCAGCAGCCGCGATTCAGGGGGAAATTCACCCCTCCACTTT. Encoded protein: CASSRDSGGNSPLHF.

The CDR3 nucleotides are TGTGCCAGCTGGTCTCTAGCCAGCAATGAGCAGTTCTTC. This gives the protein CASWSLASNEQFF. The chain joins TRBV7-2 to TRBJ2-1; TRBD2 is a possible D gene (5 bases). Looked up from germline, CDR1 is SGHTA and CDR2 is FQGNSA. The CDR3 has 13 residues. Between the trimmed V and J ends, which lost 8 bases and 6 bases, there was a span of 14 bases.

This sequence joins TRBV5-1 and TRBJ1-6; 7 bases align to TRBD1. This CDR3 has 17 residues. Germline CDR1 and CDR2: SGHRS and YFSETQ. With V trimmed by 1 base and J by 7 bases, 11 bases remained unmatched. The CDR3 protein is CASSLSGTTGNNSPLHF. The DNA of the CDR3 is TGCGCCAGCAGCTTGTCCGGAACGACAGGGAACAATTCACCCCTCCACTTT.

The CDR3 protein is CASSSLKVSGGGEAFF. The CDR3, as DNA: TGCGCCAGCAGCTCTCTTAAGGTCTCTGGAGGGGGTGAAGCTTTCTTT. This chain connects TRBV10-2 to TRBJ1-1; perhaps TRBD1 as D (6 bases). With 6 bases removed from V and 7 bases from J, the gap between germline ends came to 24 bases. The CDR3 sequence is 16 residues long. Germline assignment: CDR1 WSHSY and CDR2 SAAADI.

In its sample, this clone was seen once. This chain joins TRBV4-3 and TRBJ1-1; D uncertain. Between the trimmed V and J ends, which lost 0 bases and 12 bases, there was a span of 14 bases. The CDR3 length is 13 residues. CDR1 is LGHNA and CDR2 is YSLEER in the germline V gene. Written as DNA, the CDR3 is TGCGCCAGCAGCCAAGATTCCGGACTGGAGTCTTTCTTT. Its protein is CASSQDSGLESFF.

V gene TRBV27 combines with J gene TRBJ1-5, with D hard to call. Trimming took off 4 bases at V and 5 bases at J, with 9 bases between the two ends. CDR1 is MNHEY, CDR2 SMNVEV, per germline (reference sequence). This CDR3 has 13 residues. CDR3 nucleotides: TGTGCCAGCAGTTGGTCGCGGGATCAGCCCCAGCATTTT. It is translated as CASSWSRDQPQHF.

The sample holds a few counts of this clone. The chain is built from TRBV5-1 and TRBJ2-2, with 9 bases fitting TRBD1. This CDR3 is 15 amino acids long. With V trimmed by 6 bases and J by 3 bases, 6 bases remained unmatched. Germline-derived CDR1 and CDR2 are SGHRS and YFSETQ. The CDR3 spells CASTRDRAHTGELFF. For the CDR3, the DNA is TGCGCCAGCACCCGGGACAGGGCTCACACCGGGGAGCTGTTTTTT.

Here the CDR3 DNA reads TGTGCCTCCATGGGCCTCTCCTACGAGCAGTACTTC. Protein product: CASMGLSYEQYF. The chain has TRBV30 and TRBJ2-7; D remains ambiguous. Between the trimmed V and J ends, which lost 7 bases and 0 bases, there was a span of 10 bases. The germline gives CDR1 GTSNPN, CDR2 SVGIG (reference sequence). The CDR3 is 12 amino acids.

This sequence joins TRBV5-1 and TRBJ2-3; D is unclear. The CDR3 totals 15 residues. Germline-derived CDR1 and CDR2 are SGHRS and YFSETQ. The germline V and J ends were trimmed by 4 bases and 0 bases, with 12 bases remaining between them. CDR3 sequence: CASSHGYTSTDTQYF. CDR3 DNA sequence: TGCGCCAGCAGCCATGGATATACTAGCACAGATACGCAGTATTTT.

This chain's CDR3 is CASSLFGRGNTEAFF. The CDR3 region has the DNA TGTGCCAGCAGTTTATTTGGCAGGGGGAACACTGAAGCTTTCTTT. This rearrangement joins TRBV27 to TRBJ1-1; D perhaps matches TRBD1 (6 bases). The CDR3 has 15 residues. V lost 1 base, J lost 1 base, and 10 bases lay in between. CDR1 and CDR2 (germline): MNHEY, SMNVEV (reference sequence).

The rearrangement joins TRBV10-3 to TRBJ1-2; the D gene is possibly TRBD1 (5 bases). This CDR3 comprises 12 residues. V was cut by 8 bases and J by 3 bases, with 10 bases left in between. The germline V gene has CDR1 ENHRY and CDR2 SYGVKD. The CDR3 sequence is CAISPGDYGYTF. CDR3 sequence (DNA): TGTGCCATCTCTCCGGGGGACTATGGCTACACCTTC.

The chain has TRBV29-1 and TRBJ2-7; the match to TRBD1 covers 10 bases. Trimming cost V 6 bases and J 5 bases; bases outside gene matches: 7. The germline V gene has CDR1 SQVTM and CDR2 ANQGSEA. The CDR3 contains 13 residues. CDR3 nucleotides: TGCAGCGTGGCCCGGGACAGGGGAAACGAGCAGTACTTC. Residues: CSVARDRGNEQYF.

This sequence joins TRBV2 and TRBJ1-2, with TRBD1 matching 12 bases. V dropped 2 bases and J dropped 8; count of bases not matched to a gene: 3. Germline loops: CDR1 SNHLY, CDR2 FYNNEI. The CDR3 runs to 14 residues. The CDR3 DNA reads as TGTGCCAGCAGTGAACGTGGGACAGGGGGCGGCTACACCTTC. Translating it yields CASSERGTGGGYTF.

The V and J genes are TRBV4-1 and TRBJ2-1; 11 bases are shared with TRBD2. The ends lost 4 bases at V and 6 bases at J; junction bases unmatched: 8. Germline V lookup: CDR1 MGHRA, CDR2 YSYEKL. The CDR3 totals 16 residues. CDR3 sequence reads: CASSPLGLAGGNEQFF. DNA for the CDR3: TGCGCCAGCAGCCCACTGGGGCTAGCGGGGGGCAATGAGCAGTTCTTC.

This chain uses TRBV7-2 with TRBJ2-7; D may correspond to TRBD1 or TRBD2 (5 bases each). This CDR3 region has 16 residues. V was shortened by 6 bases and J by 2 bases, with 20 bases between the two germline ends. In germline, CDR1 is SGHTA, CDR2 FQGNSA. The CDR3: CASRYGSGTSTYEQYF. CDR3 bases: TGTGCCAGCAGATACGGATCCGGGACGTCGACCTACGAGCAGTACTTC.